This T cell receptor beta chain is drawn from a study of CD8+CD57+ T cells in acquired aplastic anemia. Study conclusions and caveats: Patient and control CD8+ Simpson's diversity was not significantly different. Researchers report that about 28 CD8+ CDR3 sequences appeared in both patients and controls.

The template for TCR beta VDJ and CDR3 sequence profiling was genomic DNA. TCRdb passed the reads through MiXCR, listing each CDR3 protein once. In the table there are about 160,000 distinct CDR3 sequences, 70% to 75% of which are singletons. Patients who underwent sequencing had shown CD8+CD57+ cell expansion by flow cytometry. In all patients, the disease was severe acquired aplastic anemia. Patients were therapy-naive when their blood was sampled. The length of the CDR3 is 11 residues. V lost 6 bases and J 7 bases, leaving 9 bases between the germline ends. CDR1 is SNHLY, CDR2 FYNNEI, per germline. As regards this clonotype: Its antigen is undetermined.

This clonotype was sampled from a human donor with aplastic anemia. The V gene is TRBV2, the J gene TRBJ2-5, with D possibly matching TRBD1 (5 bases). The sample was sorted CD4+, CD8+, or CD8+CD57+ T cells (not recorded which) from PBMCs. The CDR3 reads CASSQGWTQYF. CDR3 bases: TGTGCCAGCAGCCAGGGCTGGACCCAGTACTTC.